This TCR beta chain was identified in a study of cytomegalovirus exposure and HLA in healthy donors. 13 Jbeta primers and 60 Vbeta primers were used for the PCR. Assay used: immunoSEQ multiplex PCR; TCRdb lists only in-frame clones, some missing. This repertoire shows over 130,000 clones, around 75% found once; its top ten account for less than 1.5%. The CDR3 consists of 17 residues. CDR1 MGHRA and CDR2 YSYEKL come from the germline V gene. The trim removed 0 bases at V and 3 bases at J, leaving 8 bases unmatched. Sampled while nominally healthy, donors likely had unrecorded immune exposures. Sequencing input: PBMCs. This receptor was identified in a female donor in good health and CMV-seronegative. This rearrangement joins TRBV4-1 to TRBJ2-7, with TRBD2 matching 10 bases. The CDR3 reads CASSQDQLAGAVYEQYF. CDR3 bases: TGCGCCAGCAGCCAAGATCAGCTAGCGGGAGCCGTCTACGAGCAGTACTTC.